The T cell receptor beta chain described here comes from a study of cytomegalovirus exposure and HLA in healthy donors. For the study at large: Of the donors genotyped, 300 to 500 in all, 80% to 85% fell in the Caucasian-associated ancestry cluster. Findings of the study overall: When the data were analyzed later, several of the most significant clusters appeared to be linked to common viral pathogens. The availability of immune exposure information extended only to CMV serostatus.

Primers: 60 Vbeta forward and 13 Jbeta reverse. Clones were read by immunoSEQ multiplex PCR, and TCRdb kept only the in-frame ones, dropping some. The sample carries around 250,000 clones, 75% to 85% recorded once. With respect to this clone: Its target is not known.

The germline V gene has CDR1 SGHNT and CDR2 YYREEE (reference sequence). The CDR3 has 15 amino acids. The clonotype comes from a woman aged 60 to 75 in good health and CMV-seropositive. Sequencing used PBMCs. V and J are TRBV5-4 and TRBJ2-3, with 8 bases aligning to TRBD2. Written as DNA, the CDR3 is TGTGGGGTGCGGGAGGTCCCTCGACAGATAGATACGCAGTATTTT. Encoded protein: CGVREVPRQIDTQYF.